The 29 T cell receptor beta chains given below trace back to one sample, sequenced in a study of T cell responses to AZD1222 COVID-19 vaccine. Method: immunoSEQ multiplex PCR; TCRdb's copy keeps in-frame clones and lacks some. The sample shows over 100,000 clones, about nine tenths of them seen only once. Sequenced material: peripheral blood, taken on day 0 of AZD1222 vaccination. The receptors shown here come from an adult in good health.

This clone was picked up one time. This sequence joins TRBV5-1 and TRBJ2-1; 8 nucleotides match TRBD2. The trim removed 6 bases at V and 13 bases at J, leaving 24 bases unmatched. Germline V lookup: CDR1 SGHRS, CDR2 YFSETQ. The CDR3 extends over 17 amino acids. Here the CDR3 DNA reads TGCGCCAGCACCGCTTCCGCCGGGGGGGGAATTAGCGATCACCAGTTCTTC. It codes for CASTASAGGGISDHQFF. The whole variable domain, filled in from reference TRBV5-1 and TRBJ2-1, reads KAGVTQTPRYLIKTRGQQVTLSCSPISGHRSVSWYQQTPGQGLQFLFEYFSETQRNKGNFPGRFSGRQFSNSRSEMNVSTLELGDSALYLCASTASAGGGISDHQFFGPGTRLTVL.

V is TRBV18 and J is TRBJ1-1; no clear D gene. Trimming removed 0 bases at V and 4 bases at J, with 12 bases between. CDR1 and CDR2 (germline): KGHSH, LQKENI. This CDR3 is 15 amino acids long. CDR3 sequence (DNA): TGTGCCAGCTCACCACCACGGACCGCCGGCACTGAAGCTTTCTTT. Its translation is CASSPPRTAGTEAFF. Combining the CDR3 with reference TRBV18 and TRBJ1-1 gives the whole variable domain NAGVMQNPRHLVRRRGQEARLRCSPMKGHSHVYWYRQLPEEGLKFMVYLQKENIIDESGMPKERFSAEFPKEGPSILRIQQVVRGDSAAYFCASSPPRTAGTEAFFGQGTRLTVV.

The rearrangement uses TRBV6-6 and TRBJ1-1, with D maybe TRBD1 (5 bases). Per the germline V gene, CDR1 is MNHNY and CDR2 is SVGAGI (reference sequence). Trimming shortened V by 6 bases and J by 7 bases, and 15 bases separated the two germline ends. The CDR3 sequence is 13 residues long. As DNA, the CDR3 is TGTGCCAGCAGCCCGGACCCTGGGGGTGAAGCTTTCTTT. This sequence encodes CASSPDPGGEAFF.

The chain has TRBV9 and TRBJ2-3; D unclear. Germline CDR1 is SGDLS and CDR2 is YYNGEE. The CDR3 contains 12 residues. The V end was cut by 2 bases, the J end by 6 bases, with 7 bases between. The CDR3 DNA reads TGTGCCAGCAGCGTTGGCCAGGATACGCAGTATTTT. This sequence encodes CASSVGQDTQYF.

This chain joins TRBV2 and TRBJ1-5; TRBD1 matches at 8 bases. The CDR3 has 14 amino acids. V was clipped by 4 bases and J by 7 bases; unmatched bases: 6. CDR1 and CDR2 (germline): SNHLY, FYNNEI. The CDR3 region has the DNA TGTGCCAGCAGTGCACAGGGGGAGGGACAGCCCCAGCATTTT. Translated: CASSAQGEGQPQHF.

The chain carries TRBV25-1 and TRBJ1-2; 8 positions agree with TRBD1. CDR1 MGHDK and CDR2 SYGVNS come from the germline V gene. Trimming removed 3 bases from V and 9 bases from J; junction bases left unmatched: 3. The CDR3 spans 12 residues. CDR3 coding DNA: TGTGCCAGCAGTGAGACAGGGGCCAGCTACACCTTC. Its translation is CASSETGASYTF.

V usage is TRBV12-5 and J usage is TRBJ1-6; possibly TRBD1 for D (6 bases). The V end lost 0 bases, the J end lost 9 bases, and 15 bases lay between the germline ends. The CDR3 loop spans 16 amino acids. Germline values: CDR1 LGHNT, CDR2 FRNRAP. The CDR3 reads CASGLVRGGVGSPLHF. DNA for the CDR3: TGTGCTAGTGGTTTGGTGAGAGGGGGAGTCGGTTCACCCCTCCACTTT.

This clone was counted once. V and J are TRBV18 and TRBJ1-1, with D perhaps TRBD1 (5 bases). V was cut by 5 bases and J by 1 base, with 5 bases left in between. The CDR3 is 12 amino acids. Germline V gene sequence: CDR1 KGHSH, CDR2 LQKENI. The CDR3 sequence is CASSTGNTEAFF. The CDR3 DNA sequence: TGTGCCAGCTCAACAGGGAACACTGAAGCTTTCTTT.

The chain uses TRBV20-1 and TRBJ1-2; D gene uncertain. CDR3 size: 12 residues. The V gene lost 3 bases and the J gene lost 8 bases, with 13 bases spanning the gap. The germline CDR1 and CDR2 sequences are DFQATT and SNEGSKA (reference sequence). CDR3 protein: CSASWSDRGYTF. CDR3 DNA sequence: TGCAGTGCTAGTTGGTCGGACCGGGGCTACACCTTC.

In its sample, this clone was seen a few times. The V and J genes are TRBV27 and TRBJ1-6; possible D gene TRBD1, 5 bases. The germline V gene encodes CDR1 MNHEY and CDR2 SMNVEV (reference sequence). V dropped 4 bases and J dropped 0 bases, with 10 bases sitting between them. The CDR3 runs to 16 residues. This chain's CDR3 is CASSWGSRSYNSPLHF. DNA of the CDR3: TGTGCCAGCAGTTGGGGCAGCCGCTCCTATAATTCACCCCTCCACTTT.

The chain uses TRBV3-1 (or the pseudogene TRBV3-2) and TRBJ2-2, with TRBD1 matching 8 bases. CDR3 length: 15 residues. Germline-derived CDR1 and CDR2 are LGHDT and YNNKEL (reference sequence). V was pared by 6 bases and J by 1 base, with 4 bases of the junction left unmatched. The CDR3 bases are TGTGCCAGCAGTACCGGGACAGGGAACACCGGGGAGCTGTTTTTT. It is translated as CASSTGTGNTGELFF.

The rearrangement links TRBV6-5 to TRBJ1-1, with 8 bases fitting TRBD1. The V gene end was trimmed by 2 bases and the J gene end by 11 bases; junction bases not matched to a gene: 4. The germline V gene encodes CDR1 MNHEY and CDR2 SVGAGI. The CDR3 has 12 residues. The DNA for the CDR3 is TGTGCCAGCAGTTACCCGACAGGGGTGGCTTTCTTT. Its protein product is CASSYPTGVAFF.

The chain is built from TRBV7-2 and TRBJ1-1; TRBD1 is a possible D gene (5 bases). Trimming left V 0 bases short and J 5 bases short, with 7 bases between. The CDR3 has 13 residues. Germline CDR1 reads SGHTA; CDR2 reads FQGNSA. CDR3 sequence (DNA): TGTGCCAGCAGCTTAGCGGGGCAGACTGAAGCTTTCTTT. It translates to CASSLAGQTEAFF.

The chain recombines TRBV15 with TRBJ2-1, with TRBD1 identical over 7 bases. The CDR3 is 16 amino acids. Trimming removed 2 bases from V and 5 bases from J; junction bases left unmatched: 9. From germline, CDR1 is LNHNV and CDR2 YYDKDF (reference sequence). Here the CDR3 reads CATSRTLGGSHNEQFF. The CDR3 coding sequence is TGTGCCACCAGCAGAACCTTAGGGGGCAGCCACAATGAGCAGTTCTTC.

The chain links TRBV6-5 to TRBJ1-2; no firm D call. The CDR3 covers 12 residues. CDR1 is MNHEY, CDR2 SVGAGI, per germline. V dropped 7 bases and J dropped 4 bases, with 10 bases sitting between them. The CDR3 nucleotides read TGTGCCAGCACTAGACCTCGCTATGGCTACACCTTC. Its translation: CASTRPRYGYTF.

V and J are TRBV7-9 and TRBJ2-1; D gene uncertain. The CDR3 totals 10 residues. Germline CDR1 is SEHNR and CDR2 is FQNEAQ (reference sequence). V was trimmed by 6 bases and J by 6 bases, leaving 3 bases between them. Written as DNA, the CDR3 is TGTGCCAGCAGTATCAATGAGCAGTTCTTC. This encodes CASSINEQFF.

V usage is TRBV3-1 (or the pseudogene TRBV3-2) and J usage is TRBJ2-5; 7 bases match TRBD1. J lost 1 base, V lost 4 bases, and 3 bases had no gene match. CDR1 LGHDT and CDR2 YNNKEL come from the germline V gene (reference sequence). This CDR3 comprises 14 residues. The DNA of the CDR3 is TGTGCCAGCAGCCCCGGGACAGTCCAAGAGACCCAGTACTTC. It codes for CASSPGTVQETQYF.

This clone was detected only a few times. The chain couples TRBV9 to TRBJ1-1, with unresolved D. Trimming shortened V by 2 bases and J by 5 bases, and 13 bases separated the two germline ends. This CDR3 is 14 amino acids long. Germline CDR1 is SGDLS and CDR2 is YYNGEE. CDR3 amino acids: CASSVDGGMTEAFF. The CDR3 DNA reads as TGTGCCAGCAGCGTGGACGGTGGGATGACTGAAGCTTTCTTT.

V usage is TRBV6-5 and J usage is TRBJ1-6; D gene unclear. Germline CDR1 and CDR2: MNHEY and SVGAGI. This CDR3 is 12 amino acids long. Trimming pared 4 bases from V and 7 bases from J, leaving 5 bases between. The CDR3 DNA is TGTGCCAGCAGTTCTAGAAATTCACCCCTCCACTTT. Translation: CASSSRNSPLHF.

The CDR3 DNA follows: TGTGCCAGCAGTGACTTCGCAGGTGACGAGCAGTTCTTC. It translates to CASSDFAGDEQFF. V is TRBV6-4 and J is TRBJ2-1; D is unclear. There are 13 residues in the CDR3. CDR1 and CDR2 (germline): MRHNA, SNTAGT. Trimming took 1 base from V and 10 from J, leaving 11 bases between them.

The chain links TRBV5-4 to TRBJ2-5; D remains ambiguous. Trimming stripped 3 bases from V and 0 bases from J, with 6 bases between. Germline assignment: CDR1 SGHNT and CDR2 YYREEE (reference sequence). The CDR3 has 13 residues. The chain's CDR3 is CASSSDYQETQYF. CDR3 DNA sequence: TGTGCCAGCAGCTCTGACTACCAAGAGACCCAGTACTTC.

The chain employs TRBV20-1 and TRBJ1-2; D unclear. CDR1 DFQATT and CDR2 SNEGSKA come from the germline V gene (reference sequence). The V and J ends lost 3 bases and 6 bases respectively, with 8 bases between them. CDR3 length: 11 amino acids. The CDR3, as DNA: TGCAGTGCTAGGGTATACGATGGCTACACCTTC. Amino acids: CSARVYDGYTF.

The rearrangement uses TRBV2 and TRBJ1-3; 7 nucleotides line up with TRBD1. Looked up from germline, CDR1 is SNHLY and CDR2 is FYNNEI. The CDR3 extends over 13 amino acids. After removal of 5 bases from V and 3 bases from J, the junction contained 1 base not matched to a gene. The DNA of the CDR3 is TGTGCCAGCAGTAACAGGGGTGGAAACACCATATATTTT. It encodes CASSNRGGNTIYF.

The count of this clone is one. This chain connects TRBV27 to TRBJ1-6; the D is unclear. This CDR3 is 13 amino acids long. Trimming took 6 bases from V and 7 from J, leaving 10 bases between them. The germline V gene has CDR1 MNHEY and CDR2 SMNVEV (reference sequence). The CDR3 here is CASSRTNNSPLHF. The CDR3 DNA sequence: TGTGCCAGCAGCCGGACTAACAATTCACCCCTCCACTTT.

This rearrangement joins TRBV7-2 to TRBJ1-6, with D perhaps TRBD1 (6 bases). CDR1 and CDR2 (germline): SGHTA, FQGNSA. V was shortened by 0 bases and J by 10 bases, with 13 bases between the two germline ends. This CDR3 contains 15 residues. The DNA for the CDR3 is TGTGCCAGCAGCTTAGCACGGGGGCGGGGGTCACCCCTCCACTTT. Protein sequence: CASSLARGRGSPLHF. Full variable domain (remainder filled in from reference TRBV7-2 and TRBJ1-6): GAGVSQSPSNKVTEKGKDVELRCDPISGHTALYWYRQSLGQGLEFLIYFQGNSAPDKSGLPSDRFSAERTGGSVSTLTIQRTQQEDSAVYLCASSLARGRGSPLHFGNGTRLTVT.

The V call is TRBV12-3 or TRBV12-4, the J call TRBJ2-7; D uncertain. The CDR3 totals 13 residues. The V end was cut by 6 bases, the J end by 0 bases, with 9 bases between. CDR3 in amino acids: CASSSVSSYEQYF. CDR3 DNA: TGTGCCAGCAGCTCGGTTAGCTCCTACGAGCAGTACTTC.

The chain couples TRBV16 to TRBJ2-4; D is unresolved. CDR3 length: 11 amino acids. In germline, CDR1 is KGHSY, CDR2 FQNENV. V was pared by 5 bases and J by 10 bases, with 9 bases between. In nucleotides, the CDR3 is TGTGCCAGCAGCAAGGAAGTGATTCAGTACTTC. As protein: CASSKEVIQYF.

This chain connects TRBV15 to TRBJ2-7, with D maybe TRBD1 (5 bases). From germline, CDR1 is LNHNV and CDR2 YYDKDF (reference sequence). The V gene lost 0 bases and the J gene lost 3 bases, with 12 bases spanning the gap. The CDR3 consists of 15 residues. The CDR3 DNA follows: TGTGCCACCAGCAGAGACAGGGCAGGAGTCTACGAGCAGTACTTC. Amino acids: CATSRDRAGVYEQYF.

V gene TRBV10-3 combines with J gene TRBJ2-3; D is possibly TRBD1 or TRBD2 (6 bases each). Per germline, CDR1 ENHRY and CDR2 SYGVKD. CDR3 size: 17 residues. Trimming left V 2 bases short and J 1 base short, with 16 bases between. The chain's CDR3 is CAISERGALGRTDTQYF. The CDR3 nucleotides read TGTGCCATCAGTGAGAGGGGGGCCCTGGGTCGCACAGATACGCAGTATTTT.